This TCR beta chain was found in a study of T-cell memory formation after mild COVID-19. This clonotype occurred many times. Its antigen is undetermined. The CDR3 is 17 amino acids. With 3 bases clipped from V and 5 bases from J, the junction kept 11 bases outside the gene matches. Germline CDR1 LGHDT, CDR2 YNNKEL (reference sequence). From 5'RACE with constant-segment primers came TCR alpha and TCR beta cDNA libraries that carried sample barcodes and UMIs. One entry per CDR3 protein, called by TCRdb with MiXCR from the 5' RACE reads. Among 280,000 or so distinct CDR3 sequences, approximately 8% were seen once, and the ten largest hold around a fifth. Findings of the study overall: Mainly in CM and EM were contracting CD4+ clones; CD8+ were in EMRA. That cross-reactive memory joined was suggested by some responding clones appearing in pre-infection memory.

The chain uses TRBV3-1 and TRBJ2-5; 11 nucleotides agree with TRBD2. Sequenced sample: PBMCs or a T cell subset sorted from them (not recorded which). The receptor was derived from a man between 18 and 29 years old who had mild COVID-19 (a few samples of this study predate the infection). Cell type and time point are not known. Written as DNA, the CDR3 is TGTGCCAGCAGCCACCCCTCGCTAGCGGGGGGCTTGGAGACCCAGTACTTC. It translates to CASSHPSLAGGLETQYF.